This TCR beta chain derives from a study of blood T cell repertoires in COVID-19. Whole-study context: Samples came from the United States, Italy and Spain, spanning acute and convalescent COVID-19.

Some clones are missing from TCRdb's copy, which holds only in-frame ones; the method was immunoSEQ multiplex PCR. The table lists 250,000 or so clones, around 85% of them singletons. This clone came up once. Germline CDR1 and CDR2: SGHNT and YYREEE (reference sequence). The CDR3 consists of 16 residues. Trimming pared 4 bases from V and 0 bases from J, leaving 14 bases between. This sequence joins TRBV5-4 and TRBJ1-3, with unresolved D. The TCR sequence derives from an elderly man with acute or convalescent COVID-19. The specimen was peripheral blood. The CDR3: CASSPAEAGSGNTIYF. The DNA for the CDR3 is TGTGCCAGCAGCCCCGCAGAAGCGGGCTCTGGAAACACCATATATTTT.